Below, 26 T cell receptor beta chains from the same sample are listed, as sequenced in a study of blood T cell repertoires in COVID-19. Profiled with immunoSEQ multiplex PCR; TCRdb holds only in-frame clones, not every one. Here the sample spans approximately 440,000 clones, about 90% being singletons. Sequenced material: PBMCs or T cells enriched from blood (not recorded which). The origin of the receptors is a woman aged 18-29 years who had recovered from COVID-19.

Turning to this clone: At the DNA level, this CDR3 is encoded by other sequences in the same sample as well. V is TRBV5-6 and J is TRBJ1-2; TRBD1 matches at 7 bases. From germline, CDR1 is SGHDT and CDR2 YYEEEE. Trimming removed 0 bases from V and 8 bases from J; junction bases left unmatched: 4. There are 13 residues in the CDR3. CDR3 amino acids: CASSLDRGKGYTF. The CDR3 nucleotides read TGTGCCAGCAGCTTGGACAGGGGAAAAGGCTACACCTTC. Supplemented by reference TRBV5-6 and TRBJ1-2, the full variable domain reads DAGVTQSPTHLIKTRGQQVTLRCSPKSGHDTVSWYQQALGQGPQFIFQYYEEEERQRGNFPDRFSGHQFPNYSSELNVNALLLGDSALYLCASSLDRGKGYTFGSGTRLTVV.

This clone was picked up one time. The gene calls are TRBV19 and TRBJ1-6; D is unclear. Germline V gene lookup returns CDR1 LNHDA and CDR2 SQIVND (reference sequence). The ends were cut back, 2 bases at V and 9 bases at J, with 11 bases in the middle. The CDR3 contains 14 residues. In nucleotides, the CDR3 is TGTGCCAGTAGTATAAGCGGGATACCTTCACCCCTCCACTTT. Residues: CASSISGIPSPLHF.

The chain is built from TRBV19 and TRBJ2-7; TRBD2 might be the D (7 bases). The V gene's germline CDR1 is LNHDA and CDR2 SQIVND (reference sequence). This CDR3 is 15 amino acids long. Trimming pared 6 bases from V and 3 bases from J, leaving 18 bases between. The CDR3 loop is CASRVQGAGDYEQYF. The CDR3 DNA reads as TGTGCCAGTAGGGTACAGGGTGCGGGAGACTACGAGCAGTACTTC.

This clone was seen only once. The chain links TRBV12-3 or TRBV12-4 to TRBJ2-5, with TRBD2 as a possible D gene (6 bases). The CDR3 runs 13 residues. V was trimmed by 2 bases and J by 5 bases, leaving 9 bases between them. The CDR3 DNA reads TGTGCCAGCAGTTTATTAGCGGAGGAGACCCAGTACTTC. Its translation: CASSLLAEETQYF.

The rearrangement links TRBV29-1 to TRBJ2-7, with 7 bases aligning to TRBD1. Germline V gene lookup returns CDR1 SQVTM and CDR2 ANQGSEA. Unmatched junction bases numbered 6, after V lost 4 bases and J lost 3 bases. The CDR3 length is 13 residues. The chain's CDR3 is CSVGGQRLYEQYF. For the CDR3, the DNA is TGCAGCGTTGGGGGACAGCGACTCTACGAGCAGTACTTC.

In this sample, this clone turned up a few times. As DNA, the CDR3 is TGTGCTAGTGGTTTGTCCCGGGGGGGGTCTGGGGCCAACGTCCTGACTTTC. It yields the protein CASGLSRGGSGANVLTF. V gene TRBV12-5 combines with J gene TRBJ2-6; 8 bases align to TRBD2. V was clipped by 2 bases and J by 1 base; unmatched bases: 4. The CDR3 length is 17 residues. Germline-derived CDR1 and CDR2 are LGHNT and FRNRAP.

The chain links TRBV19 to TRBJ2-7; 11 nucleotides match TRBD2. The V gene's germline CDR1 is LNHDA and CDR2 SQIVND (reference sequence). V was clipped by 3 bases and J by 2 bases; unmatched bases: 3. CDR3 length: 15 amino acids. The CDR3 sequence: CASSILAGGTYEQYF. DNA for the CDR3: TGTGCCAGTAGTATTCTAGCGGGGGGCACCTACGAGCAGTACTTC.

The chain joins TRBV10-3 to TRBJ1-1; D may be TRBD1 (5 bases). Germline V gene data show CDR1 as ENHRY and CDR2 as SYGVKD. Trimming removed 0 bases from V and 2 bases from J, with 10 bases in between. The CDR3 is 15 residues long. Here the CDR3 reads CAISESRGENTEAFF. The CDR3 DNA reads as TGTGCCATCAGTGAGTCGCGGGGGGAAAACACTGAAGCTTTCTTT.

The chain is built from TRBV5-5 and TRBJ2-5, with D uncertain. Germline-derived CDR1 and CDR2 are SGHKS and YYEKEE (reference sequence). V dropped 3 bases and J dropped 4 bases, with 10 bases sitting between them. The CDR3 loop spans 13 amino acids. The CDR3 nucleotides are TGTGCCAGCAGCTCCAGTTGGTCAGAGACCCAGTACTTC. It encodes CASSSSWSETQYF.

V usage is TRBV30 and J usage is TRBJ1-3; the D is unclear. The CDR3 length is 14 residues. Trimming took 5 bases from V and 4 from J, leaving 15 bases between them. Germline V lookup: CDR1 GTSNPN, CDR2 SVGIG (reference sequence). The CDR3 spells CAWFDRSDGNTIYF. CDR3 DNA: TGTGCCTGGTTCGACCGAAGCGACGGAAACACCATATATTTT.

This chain links TRBV5-1 with TRBJ1-1, with no clear D. The CDR3 runs to 14 residues. CDR1 and CDR2 from the germline V gene are SGHRS and YFSETQ. V lost 1 base, J lost 8 bases, and 15 bases lay in between. The CDR3 DNA sequence: TGCGCCAGCAGCTTGACCGTTCCCGAGAGGGAAGCTTTCTTT. Its protein is CASSLTVPEREAFF. Combining the CDR3 with reference TRBV5-1 and TRBJ1-1 gives the whole variable domain KAGVTQTPRYLIKTRGQQVTLSCSPISGHRSVSWYQQTPGQGLQFLFEYFSETQRNKGNFPGRFSGRQFSNSRSEMNVSTLELGDSALYLCASSLTVPEREAFFGQGTRLTVV.

The V and J genes are TRBV12-5 and TRBJ1-2; 7 bases match TRBD1. Trimming at V came to 6 bases and at J to 6 bases, leaving 7 bases not matched to a gene. The CDR3 contains 13 residues. In germline, CDR1 is LGHNT, CDR2 FRNRAP. In nucleotides, the CDR3 is TGTGCTAGTGGCCAACAGGGGTTACATGGCTACACCTTC. As protein: CASGQQGLHGYTF.

J is TRBJ2-2 and V is TRBV9, with D maybe TRBD2 (6 bases). Germline V gene lookup returns CDR1 SGDLS and CDR2 YYNGEE. The CDR3 contains 15 residues. V shed 0 bases and J shed 6 bases, with 12 bases lying between them. This CDR3 is CASSVGGEMAGELFF. CDR3 in DNA: TGTGCCAGCAGCGTAGGCGGGGAGATGGCCGGGGAGCTGTTTTTT.

The genes are TRBV30 and TRBJ1-3; D unresolved. In germline, CDR1 is GTSNPN, CDR2 SVGIG (reference sequence). The CDR3 is made up of 13 amino acids. Trimming took off 4 bases at V and 0 bases at J, with 7 bases between the two ends. The CDR3 spells CAWNTVSGNTIYF. CDR3 DNA sequence: TGTGCCTGGAACACCGTCTCTGGAAACACCATATATTTT.

This clone came up once. The V gene is TRBV5-6, the J gene TRBJ1-5, with 7 bases aligning to TRBD1. Germline V gene lookup returns CDR1 SGHDT and CDR2 YYEEEE. The CDR3 contains 13 residues. The V gene end was trimmed by 4 bases and the J gene end by 9 bases; junction bases not matched to a gene: 7. The CDR3 loop reads CASSITQGGPQHF. The CDR3 DNA reads as TGTGCCAGCAGCATCACCCAGGGGGGGCCCCAGCATTTT.

The chain couples TRBV12-3 or TRBV12-4 to TRBJ2-2, with D uncertain. This CDR3 is built from 12 residues. Trimming cost V 2 bases and J 7 bases, with 5 bases left between them. The CDR3: CASSLRVGELFF. CDR3 nucleotides: TGTGCCAGCAGTTTACGCGTCGGGGAGCTGTTTTTT.

The chain uses TRBV28 and TRBJ2-2, with a possible D match to TRBD2 (5 bases). V lost 6 bases and J lost 5, with 13 bases in between. Germline-derived CDR1 and CDR2 are MDHEN and SYDVKM. This CDR3 has 14 residues. As DNA, the CDR3 is TGTGCCAGCAGCCTTGGAGGTCCTACCGGGGAGCTGTTTTTT. It translates to CASSLGGPTGELFF.

The gene calls are TRBV30 and TRBJ1-6; TRBD1 agrees at 7 bases. V lost 3 bases, J lost 9 bases, and 5 bases stayed unmatched. Germline CDR1 GTSNPN, CDR2 SVGIG (reference sequence). The CDR3 contains 13 residues. The CDR3 sequence is CAWRWDSGSPLHF. CDR3 sequence (DNA): TGTGCCTGGAGATGGGACAGTGGTTCACCCCTCCACTTT.

The V call is TRBV18, the J call TRBJ2-1; perhaps TRBD2 as D (8 bases). From germline, CDR1 is KGHSH and CDR2 LQKENI. CDR3 length equals 14 residues. The V gene lost 4 bases and the J gene lost 8 bases, with 15 bases spanning the gap. CDR3 amino acids: CASSRQGAGDEQFF. For the CDR3, the DNA is TGTGCCAGCTCACGACAGGGAGCGGGAGATGAGCAGTTCTTC.

The chain combines TRBV19 with TRBJ1-4; D call uncertain. Germline values: CDR1 LNHDA, CDR2 SQIVND (reference sequence). The CDR3 contains 13 residues. V lost 4 bases to trimming and J lost 7 bases, with 10 bases between them. The chain's CDR3 is CASSRSGAEKLFF. In nucleotides, the CDR3 is TGTGCCAGTAGTAGGTCAGGCGCTGAAAAACTGTTTTTT.

The chain recombines TRBV30 with TRBJ2-3; possible D gene TRBD2, 6 bases. The CDR3 length is 14 residues. Trimming pared 4 bases from V and 5 bases from J, leaving 16 bases between. Germline V lookup: CDR1 GTSNPN, CDR2 SVGIG (reference sequence). The CDR3 is CAWTTEGLGDTQYF. The CDR3 region has the DNA TGTGCCTGGACAACGGAGGGTCTGGGAGATACGCAGTATTTT.

V is TRBV2 and J is TRBJ2-3, with D unclear. This CDR3 has 11 residues. Germline V lookup: CDR1 SNHLY, CDR2 FYNNEI. Trimming took off 7 bases at V and 10 bases at J, with 12 bases between the two ends. CDR3: CASTIAAPQYF. The CDR3 nucleotides are TGTGCCAGCACCATCGCCGCGCCGCAGTATTTT.

V usage is TRBV30 and J usage is TRBJ2-1; 9 bases agree with TRBD1. The CDR3 runs 15 residues. From germline, CDR1 is GTSNPN and CDR2 SVGIG (reference sequence). With V trimmed by 3 bases and J by 7 bases, 10 bases remained unmatched. The DNA for the CDR3 is TGTGCCTGGAGGAAACAGGGGGCGTATAGGAATGAGCAGTTCTTC. Its translation is CAWRKQGAYRNEQFF.

The rearrangement joins TRBV11-3 to TRBJ2-2, with D possibly being TRBD1 (5 bases). CDR3 length equals 15 residues. Trimming took off 4 bases at V and 5 bases at J, with 14 bases between the two ends. Germline V CDR1 and CDR2: SGHNT, YENEEA. CDR3: CASSSSRDITGELFF. The DNA for the CDR3 is TGTGCCAGCAGCTCGAGCAGGGATATTACCGGGGAGCTGTTTTTT.

V gene TRBV10-3 combines with J gene TRBJ2-5; 12 nucleotides match TRBD2. The J segment lost 5 bases and the V segment lost 4 bases, leaving 8 bases of the junction unmatched. Germline lookup yields CDR1 ENHRY and CDR2 SYGVKD. This CDR3 region has 16 residues. CDR3 region: CAISATSGGSGETQYF. Written as DNA, the CDR3 is TGTGCCATCAGTGCGACTAGCGGGGGATCTGGGGAGACCCAGTACTTC.

This chain links TRBV7-9 with TRBJ2-1; weak D call: TRBD1 (5 bases). Germline V gene lookup returns CDR1 SEHNR and CDR2 FQNEAQ (reference sequence). The CDR3 length is 13 residues. The V end was cut by 3 bases, the J end by 9 bases, with 12 bases between. Here the CDR3 reads CASSFPLRGEQFF. The CDR3, as DNA: TGTGCCAGCAGCTTTCCTTTAAGGGGTGAGCAGTTCTTC.